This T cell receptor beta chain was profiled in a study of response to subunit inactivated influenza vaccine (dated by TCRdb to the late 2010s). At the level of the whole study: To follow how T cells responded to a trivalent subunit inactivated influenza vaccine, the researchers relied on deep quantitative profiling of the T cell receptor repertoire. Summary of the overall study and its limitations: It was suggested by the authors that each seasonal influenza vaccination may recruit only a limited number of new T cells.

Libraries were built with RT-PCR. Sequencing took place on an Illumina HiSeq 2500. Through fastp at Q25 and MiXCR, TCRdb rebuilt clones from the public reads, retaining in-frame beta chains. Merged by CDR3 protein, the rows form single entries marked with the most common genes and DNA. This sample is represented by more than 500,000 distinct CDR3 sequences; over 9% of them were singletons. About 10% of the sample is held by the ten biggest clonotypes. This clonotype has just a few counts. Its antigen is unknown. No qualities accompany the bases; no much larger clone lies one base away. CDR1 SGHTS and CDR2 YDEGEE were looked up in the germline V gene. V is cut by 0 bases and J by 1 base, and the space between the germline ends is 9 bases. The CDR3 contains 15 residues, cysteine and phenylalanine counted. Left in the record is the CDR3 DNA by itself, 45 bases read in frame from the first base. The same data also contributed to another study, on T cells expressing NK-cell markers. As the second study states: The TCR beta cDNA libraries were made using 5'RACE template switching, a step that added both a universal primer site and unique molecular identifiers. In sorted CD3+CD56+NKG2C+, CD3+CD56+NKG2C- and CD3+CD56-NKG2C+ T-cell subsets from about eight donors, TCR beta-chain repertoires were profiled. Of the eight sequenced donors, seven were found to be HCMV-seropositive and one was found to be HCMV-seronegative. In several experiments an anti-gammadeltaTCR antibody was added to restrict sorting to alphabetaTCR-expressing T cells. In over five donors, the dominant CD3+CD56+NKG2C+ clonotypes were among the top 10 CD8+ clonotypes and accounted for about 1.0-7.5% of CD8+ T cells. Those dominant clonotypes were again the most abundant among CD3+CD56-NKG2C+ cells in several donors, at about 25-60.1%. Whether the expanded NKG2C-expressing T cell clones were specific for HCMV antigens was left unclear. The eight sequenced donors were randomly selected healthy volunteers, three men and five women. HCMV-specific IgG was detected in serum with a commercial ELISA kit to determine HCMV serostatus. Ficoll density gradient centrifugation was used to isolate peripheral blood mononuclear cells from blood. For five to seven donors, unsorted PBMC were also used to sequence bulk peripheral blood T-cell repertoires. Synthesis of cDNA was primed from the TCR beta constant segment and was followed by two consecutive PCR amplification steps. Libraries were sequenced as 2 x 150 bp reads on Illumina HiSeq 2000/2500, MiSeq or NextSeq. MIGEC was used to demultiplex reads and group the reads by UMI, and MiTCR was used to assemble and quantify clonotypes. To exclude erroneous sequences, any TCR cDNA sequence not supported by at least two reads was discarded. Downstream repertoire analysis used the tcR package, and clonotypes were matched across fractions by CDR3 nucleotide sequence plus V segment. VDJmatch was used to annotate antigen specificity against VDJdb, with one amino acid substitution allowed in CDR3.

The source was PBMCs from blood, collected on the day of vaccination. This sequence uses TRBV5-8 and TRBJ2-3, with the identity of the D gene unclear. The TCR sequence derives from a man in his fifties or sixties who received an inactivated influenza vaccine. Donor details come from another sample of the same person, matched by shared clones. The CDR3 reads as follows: CASSLGLDRTDTQYF. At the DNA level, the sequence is TGTGCCAGCAGCTTGGGTCTAGACCGCACAGATACGCAGTATTTT.